This TCR beta chain was documented in a study of T cells after yellow fever vaccination. TCRdb passed the 5' RACE reads through MiXCR, listing each CDR3 protein once. The repertoire holds roughly 310,000 distinct CDR3 sequences, 3% to 4.5% seen once, with less than 25% in the top ten. This clonotype occurred many times. This sequence originates from a man between 18 and 35 years old who received the YFV17D yellow fever vaccine. Sequenced material: PBMCs, taken on the day of the yellow fever booster vaccination.

The chain's CDR3 is CASSQASRGVLNTEAFF. In DNA, the CDR3 is TGTGCCAGCAGCCAAGCCTCCCGGGGGGTTCTGAACACTGAAGCTTTCTTT. The genes are TRBV3-1 and TRBJ1-1; maybe TRBD1 (5 bases). Deletions cut 1 base from V and 0 bases from J, with 15 bases between. CDR1 LGHDT and CDR2 YNNKEL come from the germline V gene (reference sequence). This CDR3 spans 17 amino acids.